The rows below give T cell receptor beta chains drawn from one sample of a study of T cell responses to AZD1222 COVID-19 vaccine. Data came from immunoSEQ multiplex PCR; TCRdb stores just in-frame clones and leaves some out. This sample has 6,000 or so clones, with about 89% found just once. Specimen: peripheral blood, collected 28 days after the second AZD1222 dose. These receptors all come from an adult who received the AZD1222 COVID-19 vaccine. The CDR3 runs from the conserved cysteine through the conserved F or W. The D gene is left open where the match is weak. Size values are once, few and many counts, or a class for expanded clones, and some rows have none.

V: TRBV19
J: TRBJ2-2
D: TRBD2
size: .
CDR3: CASSTSTSGRKSGELFF
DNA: TGTGCCAGTAGTACCTCTACTAGCGGGAGAAAGTCCGGGGAGCTGTTTTTT

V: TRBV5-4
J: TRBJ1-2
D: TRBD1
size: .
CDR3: CASSVLQGVGGYGYTF
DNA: TGTGCCAGCAGCGTGCTACAGGGGGTGGGTGGCTATGGCTACACCTTC

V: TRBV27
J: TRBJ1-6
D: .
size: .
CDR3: CASSSHAGNSPLHF
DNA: TGTGCCAGCAGTTCCCACGCAGGGAATTCACCCCTCCACTTT

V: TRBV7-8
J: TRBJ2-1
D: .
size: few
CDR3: CASSSTNGEQFF
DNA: TGTGCCAGCAGCTCGACAAATGGTGAGCAGTTCTTC

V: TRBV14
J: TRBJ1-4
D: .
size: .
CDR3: CASSPRAGRGEKLFF
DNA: TGTGCCAGCAGCCCCCGGGCCGGTCGGGGAGAAAAACTGTTTTTT

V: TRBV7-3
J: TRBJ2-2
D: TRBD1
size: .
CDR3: CASSWDRGRELFF
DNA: TGTGCCAGCAGCTGGGACAGGGGCCGGGAGCTGTTTTTT

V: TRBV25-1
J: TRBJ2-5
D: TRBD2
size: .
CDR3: CASSETAGVGQETQYF
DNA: TGTGCCAGCAGTGAAACAGCGGGAGTGGGGCAAGAGACCCAGTACTTC

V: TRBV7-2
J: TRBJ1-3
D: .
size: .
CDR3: CASSLGGQGNTIYF
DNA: TGTGCCAGCAGCTTAGGGGGGCAAGGAAACACCATATATTTT

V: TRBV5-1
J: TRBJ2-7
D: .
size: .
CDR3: CASSLGPSSTYEQYF
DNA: TGCGCCAGCAGCTTAGGACCCTCCAGCACCTACGAGCAGTACTTC

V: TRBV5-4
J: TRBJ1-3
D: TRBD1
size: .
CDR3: CASSGRDSSGNTIYF
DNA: TGTGCCAGCAGCGGCCGGGACAGCTCTGGAAACACCATATATTTT

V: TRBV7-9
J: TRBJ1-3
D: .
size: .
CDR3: CASSSGHSGNTIYF
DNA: TGTGCCAGCAGCTCCGGGCACTCTGGAAACACCATATATTTT

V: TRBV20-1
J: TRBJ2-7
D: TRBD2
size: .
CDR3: CSASPSGTSSYEQYF
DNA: TGCAGTGCTAGTCCAAGCGGGACTTCGAGCTACGAGCAGTACTTC

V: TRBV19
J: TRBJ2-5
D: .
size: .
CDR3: CASRPTDGETQYF
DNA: TGTGCCAGTAGACCCACGGATGGAGAGACCCAGTACTTC

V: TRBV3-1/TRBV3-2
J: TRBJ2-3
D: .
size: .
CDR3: CASSQVELDTQYF
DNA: TGTGCCAGCAGCCAAGTCGAACTAGATACGCAGTATTTT

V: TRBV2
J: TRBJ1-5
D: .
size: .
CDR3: CASRDPNSNQPQHF
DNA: TGTGCCAGCAGAGATCCAAATAGCAATCAGCCCCAGCATTTT

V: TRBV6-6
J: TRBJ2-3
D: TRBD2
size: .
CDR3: CASSRPAGETSTDTQYF
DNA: TGTGCCAGCAGTCGTCCGGCGGGGGAGACTAGCACAGATACGCAGTATTTT

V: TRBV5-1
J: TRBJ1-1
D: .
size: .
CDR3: CASSSLVNTEAFF
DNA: TGCGCCAGCAGCTCCCTCGTAAACACTGAAGCTTTCTTT

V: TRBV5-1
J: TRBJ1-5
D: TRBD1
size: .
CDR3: CASSWGTGSNQPQHF
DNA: TGCGCCAGCAGCTGGGGGACAGGTAGCAATCAGCCCCAGCATTTT

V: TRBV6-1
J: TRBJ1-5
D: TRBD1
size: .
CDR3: CASSESGQPYSNQPQHF
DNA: TGTGCCAGCAGTGAATCGGGACAGCCTTATAGCAATCAGCCCCAGCATTTT

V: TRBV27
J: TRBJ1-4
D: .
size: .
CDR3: CASPRREATNEKLFF
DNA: TGTGCCAGCCCGAGGAGGGAGGCAACTAATGAAAAACTGTTTTTT

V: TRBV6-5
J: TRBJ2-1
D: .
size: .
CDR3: CASITQGSQYNEQFF
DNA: TGTGCCAGCATTACCCAGGGGAGCCAGTACAATGAGCAGTTCTTC

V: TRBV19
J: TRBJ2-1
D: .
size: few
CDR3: CASSMGMLISYNEQFF
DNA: TGTGCCAGTAGTATGGGGATGCTTATCTCCTACAATGAGCAGTTCTTC